These 3 T cell receptor beta chains were all obtained from the same sample, sequenced in a study of blood T cells in healthy people across ages. With a J-beta primer mix and a sample-barcoded 5' primer, a second PCR ran roughly 6 to 12 cycles. TCRdb itself ran the 5' RACE reads through MiXCR, one entry per CDR3 protein. The repertoire includes roughly 700,000 distinct CDR3 sequences, around 49% of them detected once, and roughly a third sits in the top ten. The sequencing input was blood. The source of these receptors is an older woman in good health.

This clonotype has only one observation. An end of the junction differs from the germline gene, which may be a read error. The rearrangement joins TRBV29-1 to TRBJ2-6; tentative D call: TRBD1 (6 bases). CDR3 length: 14 residues. The germline V gene encodes CDR1 SQVTM and CDR2 ANQGSEA. CDR3 region: CSVGGLGGANVPTF. As DNA, the CDR3 is TGCAGCGTTGGGGGGCTCGGTGGGGCCAACGTCCCGACTTTC.

V is TRBV10-3 and J is TRBJ1-5, with 7 bases lining up with TRBD1. V gave up 10 bases and J gave up 4 bases; unmatched junction bases: 10. Germline CDR1 reads ENHRY; CDR2 reads SYGVKD. The CDR3 is 14 amino acids. Written as DNA, the CDR3 is TGTGCCACGAGTACAGGGGCCCGAAATCAGCCCCAGCATTTT. Residues: CATSTGARNQPQHF.

J is TRBJ2-4 and V is TRBV6-5, with 8 bases lining up with TRBD2. The end of the DNA aligns better with TRBJ2-7, so the J call may be wrong. CDR1 and CDR2 from the germline V gene are MNHEY and SVGAGI. This CDR3 contains 14 residues. The CDR3 spells CASTETGGTYEQYF. The CDR3 coding sequence is TGTGCCAGCACCGAGACGGGGGGGACCTACGAGCAGTACTTC.